Below, 8 T cell receptor beta chains from the same sample are listed, as sequenced in a study of T-cell memory formation after mild COVID-19. Each CDR3 protein gets one entry after TCRdb re-called the 5' RACE reads with MiXCR. This table has 550,000 to 700,000 distinct CDR3 sequences, 15% to 20% appearing once. The sequenced sample consisted of PBMCs or a T cell subset sorted from them (not recorded which). All receptors derive from an adult woman who had mild COVID-19 (a few samples of this study predate the infection). Cell type and time point are not known.

This clonotype occurred a few times. The rearrangement uses TRBV13 and TRBJ2-5, with 7 bases that match TRBD2. The CDR3 has 16 amino acids. V lost 5 bases, J lost 5 bases, and 14 bases stayed unmatched. Germline CDR1 is PRHDT and CDR2 is FYEKMQ (reference sequence). The CDR3 DNA reads as TGTGCCAGCAGCCCACACGCTTGGGAGGGCCATGAGACCCAGTACTTC. Amino acids: CASSPHAWEGHETQYF.

The J gene is TRBJ2-2, the V gene TRBV20-1; 9 bases are a match to TRBD1. Trimming cost V 6 bases and J 0 bases; bases outside gene matches: 8. This CDR3 region has 16 residues. Germline V gives CDR1 DFQATT, CDR2 SNEGSKA (reference sequence). CDR3 DNA sequence: TGCAGTGCGCATCCTGGACAGGGGCCGAACACCGGGGAGCTGTTTTTT. Its protein product is CSAHPGQGPNTGELFF.

The chain is built from TRBV20-1 and TRBJ2-7, with a weak D call TRBD1 (6 bases). Between the trimmed V and J ends, which lost 5 bases and 4 bases, there was a span of 15 bases. The germline V gene encodes CDR1 DFQATT and CDR2 SNEGSKA (reference sequence). This CDR3 is built from 13 residues. In DNA form, the CDR3 reads TGCAGTGCTCAGGGGACGGCTACTTACGAGCAGTACTTC. Its protein product is CSAQGTATYEQYF.

This clonotype was recorded a few times. The CDR3 DNA sequence: TGTGCCACCAGTGATTCGGGCGGGGGACGTGCCCCAGATACGCAGTATTTT. This translates into CATSDSGGGRAPDTQYF. The chain has TRBV24-1 and TRBJ2-3; 7 nucleotides agree with TRBD2. Germline assignment: CDR1 KGHDR and CDR2 SFDVKD. With V trimmed by 2 bases and J by 4 bases, 11 bases remained unmatched. The CDR3 contains 17 residues.

This clonotype was counted only a few times. The gene calls are TRBV4-3 and TRBJ1-3; no clear D gene. Per the germline V gene, CDR1 is LGHNA and CDR2 is YSLEER. The CDR3 runs to 12 residues. Trimming pared 0 bases from V and 6 bases from J, leaving 3 bases between. CDR3: CASSQDENTIYF. The CDR3 region has the DNA TGCGCCAGCAGCCAAGACGAAAACACCATATATTTT.

This rearrangement joins TRBV7-9 to TRBJ1-4, with D tentatively TRBD1 (6 bases). Germline loops: CDR1 SEHNR, CDR2 FQNEAQ (reference sequence). The CDR3 covers 15 residues. The V and J ends lost 5 bases and 7 bases respectively, with 17 bases between them. CDR3 sequence: CASSPGAREGEKLFF. CDR3 coding DNA: TGTGCCAGCAGCCCGGGGGCCCGGGAGGGTGAAAAACTGTTTTTT.

This clonotype has just a few counts. As DNA, the CDR3 is TGTGCCAGCAGCCCCAGGGGTATAGCATCCTACGAGCAGTACTTC. Amino acid sequence: CASSPRGIASYEQYF. This chain links TRBV13 with TRBJ2-7; D is possibly TRBD1 (6 bases). CDR1 is PRHDT and CDR2 is FYEKMQ in the germline V gene (reference sequence). V was trimmed by 5 bases and J by 1 base, leaving 15 bases between them. This CDR3 region has 15 residues.

Note on this clonotype: A read error is likely, as this CDR3 ends without the conserved phenylalanine or tryptophan. The chain carries TRBV3-1 and TRBJ2-1, with D perhaps matching TRBD1 (5 bases). Germline CDR1 LGHDT, CDR2 YNNKEL (reference sequence). CDR3 size: 16 residues. CDR3 sequence: CDSSPVAGLTNNEQFL. The CDR3 DNA reads as TGTGACAGCAGTCCCGTAGCAGGGTTGACGAACAATGAGCAGTTCTTA.